A single sample gave rise to the 10 T cell receptor beta chains below, sequenced in a study of blood T cells in healthy people across ages. Combining a sample-barcoded 5' primer with a J-beta primer mix, a second PCR ran for roughly 7 to 12 cycles. TCRdb called the 5' RACE reads again in MiXCR, with one record for every CDR3 protein. The sample gives 1.5 million to 2 million distinct CDR3 sequences, over 25% of which show up once; about 8% is in the top ten. Sequencing was carried out using blood. These receptors were obtained from a woman aged 25 to 45 in good health.

In its sample, this clonotype was seen many times. The chain joins TRBV12-3 or TRBV12-4 to TRBJ2-4; D is unresolved. The CDR3 contains 14 residues. V shed 3 bases and J shed 2 bases, with 8 bases lying between them. CDR3 residues: CASSFADSKNIQYF. The CDR3 DNA reads TGTGCCAGCAGTTTTGCAGACTCCAAAAACATTCAGTACTTC.

Details on this clonotype: A single base separates this from a much larger clone, so it may be a read error. V gene TRBV28 combines with J gene TRBJ2-7; tentative D call: TRBD2 (5 bases). Germline V CDR1 and CDR2: MDHEN, SYDVKM. CDR3 length: 16 amino acids. Trimming stripped 5 bases from V and 5 bases from J, with 22 bases between. The CDR3 DNA is TGTGCCAGCAGTCGCCCACCCCCACGGGGAGCCCACGAGCAGTACTTC. Protein sequence: CASSRPPPRGAHEQYF.

This clonotype was counted many times. The J gene is TRBJ2-5, the V gene TRBV29-1, with 8 bases aligning to TRBD1. With V trimmed by 8 bases and J by 2 bases, 7 bases remained unmatched. The germline V gene encodes CDR1 SQVTM and CDR2 ANQGSEA. The CDR3 totals 13 residues. Written as DNA, the CDR3 is TGCAGCACATTTGGGACAGGACAAGAGACCCAGTACTTC. Translation gives CSTFGTGQETQYF.

This clonotype was found a few times. V gene TRBV3-1 combines with J gene TRBJ1-5; weak D call: TRBD1 (6 bases). This CDR3 contains 16 residues. The V and J ends lost 0 bases and 7 bases respectively, with 16 bases between them. The germline V gene has CDR1 LGHDT and CDR2 YNNKEL (reference sequence). DNA of the CDR3: TGTGCCAGCAGCCAAGATGTCGGCCAGGGGCACCAGCCCCAGCATTTT. It codes for CASSQDVGQGHQPQHF. Filled out from reference TRBV3-1 and TRBJ1-5, the complete variable domain reads DTAVSQTPKYLVTQMGNDKSIKCEQNLGHDTMYWYKQDSKKFLKIMFSYNNKELIINETVPNRFSPKSPDKAHLNLHINSLELGDSAVYFCASSQDVGQGHQPQHFGDGTRLSIL.

This chain connects TRBV12-3 or TRBV12-4 to TRBJ2-3; TRBD2 matches at 11 bases. V shed 0 bases, J shed 3 bases, and the junction held 8 bases outside the gene matches. This CDR3 comprises 18 residues. The CDR3 loop is CASSLAPTSGMKTDTQYF. The DNA of the CDR3 is TGTGCCAGCAGTTTAGCCCCGACTAGCGGGATGAAAACAGATACGCAGTATTTT.

In this sample, this clonotype turned up a few times. The chain carries TRBV5-4 and TRBJ2-7, with D perhaps TRBD1 or TRBD2 (5 bases each). Germline V lookup: CDR1 SGHNT, CDR2 YYREEE (reference sequence). V lost 1 base to trimming and J lost 2 bases, with 10 bases between them. The CDR3 extends over 14 amino acids. CDR3 amino acids: CASSLTPGPYEQYF. The CDR3 bases are TGTGCCAGCAGCTTGACTCCGGGACCCTACGAGCAGTACTTC.

This clonotype was detected ten times or more. This CDR3 reads CSAREPTGQGAFF. The CDR3 nucleotides read TGCAGTGCTAGAGAACCGACCGGGCAGGGTGCGTTCTTC. The chain uses TRBV20-1 and TRBJ2-1, with a weak D call TRBD1 (5 bases). This CDR3 comprises 13 residues. The V and J ends lost 0 bases and 15 bases respectively, with 18 bases between them. Germline CDR1 reads DFQATT; CDR2 reads SNEGSKA (reference sequence).

This chain joins TRBV6-6 and TRBJ2-3; TRBD2 matches at 9 bases. Germline lookup yields CDR1 MNHNY and CDR2 SVGAGI (reference sequence). The CDR3 has 16 amino acids. Unmatched junction bases numbered 11, after V lost 5 bases and J lost 5 bases. CDR3 DNA sequence: TGTGCCAGCAGTCGCGCTGGCGGGAGGGGCGGAGATACGCAGTATTTT. Translation: CASSRAGGRGGDTQYF.

The sample holds a few counts of this clonotype. The chain couples TRBV11-1 to TRBJ2-7; tentative D call: TRBD2 (6 bases). V was pared by 1 base and J by 2 bases, with 18 bases between. Germline V CDR1 and CDR2: SGHAT, FQDESV (reference sequence). The CDR3 has 17 amino acids. CDR3 amino acids: CASSLGVFSGRTYEQYF. CDR3 DNA: TGTGCCAGCAGCTTAGGTGTATTCAGCGGGCGAACCTACGAGCAGTACTTC.

To note about this clonotype: The final CDR3 position lacks the conserved phenylalanine or tryptophan, pointing to a likely read error. The chain joins TRBV29-1 to TRBJ1-4; a possible D gene is TRBD1 (5 bases). Trimming cost V 4 bases and J 0 bases, with 12 bases left between them. The CDR3 covers 15 residues. Germline V gene data show CDR1 as SQVTM and CDR2 as ANQGSEA. The CDR3 region has the DNA TGCAGCGTTGCCGGGACTCCCGCAACTAATGAAAAACTGTTTTGT. Amino acids: CSVAGTPATNEKLFC.